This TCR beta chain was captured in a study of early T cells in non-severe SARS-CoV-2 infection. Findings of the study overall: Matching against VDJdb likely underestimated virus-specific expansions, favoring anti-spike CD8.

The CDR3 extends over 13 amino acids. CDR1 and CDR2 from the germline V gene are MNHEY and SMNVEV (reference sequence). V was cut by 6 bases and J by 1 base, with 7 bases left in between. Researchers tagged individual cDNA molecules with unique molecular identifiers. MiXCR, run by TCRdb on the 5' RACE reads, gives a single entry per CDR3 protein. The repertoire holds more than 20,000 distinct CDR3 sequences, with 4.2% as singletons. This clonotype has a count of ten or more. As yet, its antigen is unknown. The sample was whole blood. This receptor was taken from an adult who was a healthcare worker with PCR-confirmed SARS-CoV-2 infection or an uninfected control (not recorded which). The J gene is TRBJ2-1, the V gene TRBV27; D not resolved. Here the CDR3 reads CASRASSYNEQFF. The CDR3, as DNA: TGTGCCAGCAGGGCTAGTTCCTACAATGAGCAGTTCTTC.